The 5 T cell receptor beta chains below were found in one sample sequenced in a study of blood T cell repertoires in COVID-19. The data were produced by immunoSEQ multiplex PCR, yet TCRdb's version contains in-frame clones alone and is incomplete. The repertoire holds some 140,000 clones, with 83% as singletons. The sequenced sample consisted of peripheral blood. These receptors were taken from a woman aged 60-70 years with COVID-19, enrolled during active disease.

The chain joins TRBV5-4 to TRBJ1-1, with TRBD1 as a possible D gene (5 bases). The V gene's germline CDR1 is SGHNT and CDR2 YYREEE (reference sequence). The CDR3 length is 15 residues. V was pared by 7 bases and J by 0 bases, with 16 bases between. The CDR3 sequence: CASFGRQGLNTEAFF. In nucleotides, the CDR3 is TGTGCCAGCTTCGGACGGCAGGGTTTGAACACTGAAGCTTTCTTT.

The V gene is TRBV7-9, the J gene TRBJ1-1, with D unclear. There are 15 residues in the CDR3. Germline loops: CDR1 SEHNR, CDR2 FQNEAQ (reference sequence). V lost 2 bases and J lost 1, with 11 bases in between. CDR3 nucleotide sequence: TGTGCCAGCAGCTTAAGTCCTACCTGGAACACTGAAGCTTTCTTT. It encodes CASSLSPTWNTEAFF.

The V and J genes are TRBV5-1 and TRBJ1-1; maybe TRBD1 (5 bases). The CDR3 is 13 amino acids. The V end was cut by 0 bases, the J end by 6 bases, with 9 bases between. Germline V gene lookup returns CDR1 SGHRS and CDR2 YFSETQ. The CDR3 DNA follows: TGCGCCAGCAGCTTGGCTGGGGCTTCTGAAGCTTTCTTT. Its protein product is CASSLAGASEAFF.

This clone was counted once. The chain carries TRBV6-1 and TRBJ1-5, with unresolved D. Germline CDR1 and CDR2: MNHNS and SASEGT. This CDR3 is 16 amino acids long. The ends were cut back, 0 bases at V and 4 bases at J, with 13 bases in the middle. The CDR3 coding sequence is TGTGCCAGCAGTGAAGCGGTGGCCAGAAGTAATCAGCCCCAGCATTTT. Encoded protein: CASSEAVARSNQPQHF.

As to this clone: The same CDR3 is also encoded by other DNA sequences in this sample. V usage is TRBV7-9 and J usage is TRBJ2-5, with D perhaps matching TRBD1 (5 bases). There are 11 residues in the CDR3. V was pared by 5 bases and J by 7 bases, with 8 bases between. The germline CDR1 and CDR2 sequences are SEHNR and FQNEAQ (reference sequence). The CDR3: CASSPQGTQYF. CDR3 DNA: TGTGCCAGCAGCCCTCAGGGGACCCAGTACTTC.